These 5 T cell receptor beta chains were all obtained from the same sample, sequenced in a study of T cell repertoires in cytomegalovirus infection. Each CDR3 protein gets one entry after TCRdb re-called the reads with MiXCR. The table lists fewer than 700,000 distinct CDR3 sequences, roughly a quarter of them singletons. Sequenced sample: CD8+ T cells from PBMCs. These receptors came from a human donor in good health (CMV status not recorded). Some clones in this sample may be carry-over from other donors' samples.

The V call is TRBV13, the J call TRBJ2-3; the D is unclear. V lost 5 bases to trimming and J lost 4 bases, with 10 bases between them. Germline CDR1 and CDR2: PRHDT and FYEKMQ (reference sequence). CDR3 size: 13 residues. The CDR3 sequence: CASSPSYSDTQYF. The CDR3 DNA reads as TGTGCCAGCAGCCCTTCCTACTCAGATACGCAGTATTTT.

V is TRBV29-1 and J is TRBJ2-1; 9 nucleotides match TRBD2. V lost 1 base to trimming and J lost 2 bases; unmatched junction nucleotides: 6. The CDR3 runs 16 residues. The germline V gene encodes CDR1 SQVTM and CDR2 ANQGSEA. The DNA for the CDR3 is TGCAGCGTTGAAGGCCGGGCTAGCGGGGCCTACAATGAGCAGTTCTTC. Translating gives CSVEGRASGAYNEQFF.

The table lists this clonotype with a few counts. This rearrangement joins TRBV12-3 or TRBV12-4 to TRBJ2-1; no definite D call. V lost 4 bases and J lost 8, with 15 bases in between. CDR3 size: 14 residues. CDR3 region: CASSYLATGDEQFF. In nucleotides, the CDR3 is TGTGCCAGCAGTTATTTGGCCACTGGAGATGAGCAGTTCTTC.

This clonotype was recorded a few times. This rearrangement joins TRBV20-1 to TRBJ2-7, with TRBD2 matching 11 bases. The CDR3 runs 17 residues. The V gene end was trimmed by 0 bases and the J gene end by 2 bases; junction bases not matched to a gene: 9. CDR1 is DFQATT and CDR2 is SNEGSKA in the germline V gene (reference sequence). The CDR3 reads CSARDPTSGGPPYEQYF. In DNA, the CDR3 is TGCAGTGCTAGAGACCCCACTAGCGGGGGTCCGCCCTACGAGCAGTACTTC.

This chain connects TRBV15 to TRBJ2-1; D might be TRBD1 (5 bases). Germline-derived CDR1 and CDR2 are LNHNV and YYDKDF (reference sequence). This CDR3 is built from 15 residues. V shed 0 bases and J shed 7 bases, with 13 bases lying between them. Here the CDR3 DNA reads TGTGCCACCAGCAGAGATAGGGGCGCTGGGAATGAGCAGTTCTTC. Translated, it gives CATSRDRGAGNEQFF. The variable domain in full, with the rest retrieved from reference TRBV15 and TRBJ2-1, is DAMVIQNPRYQVTQFGKPVTLSCSQTLNHNVMYWYQQKSSQAPKLLFHYYDKDFNNEADTPDNFQSRRPNTSFCFLDIRSPGLGDTAMYLCATSRDRGAGNEQFFGPGTRLTVL.